This T cell receptor beta chain originates from a study of blood T cell repertoires in COVID-19. Study background: Samples representing acute and convalescent COVID-19 were sourced from the United States, Italy and Spain. Sources were T cells, B-cell-depleted T cells, or PBMCs; the material itself was cDNA or gDNA.

CDR3 size: 19 residues. Looked up from germline, CDR1 is SGHAT and CDR2 is FQNNGV. Germline trimming cut 0 bases from V and 1 base from J; bases unmatched to any gene: 13. Original analysis: How many nucleated cells were present was estimated from reference gene primer amplification. Generated by immunoSEQ multiplex PCR, the TCRdb table keeps only in-frame clones and is missing some. V, J and clone size derive from that table, while D and trimming were established from the DNA sequence. Here the sample spans 110,000 or so clones, 80% to 90% being singletons. Sequencing was done on a sample of peripheral blood. The chain couples TRBV11-2 to TRBJ2-3; 7 nucleotides match TRBD2. This sequence was found in a man between 65 and 85 years old with active or convalescent COVID-19. As DNA, the CDR3 is TGTGCCAGCAGCTTAGACTCCCGGGCCGCGGGAGACCGCACAGATACGCAGTATTTT. The encoded protein is CASSLDSRAAGDRTDTQYF.